A single sample gave rise to the 7 T cell receptor beta chains below, sequenced in a study of T cells in Graves' hyperthyroidism and ophthalmopathy. Amplification targeted TCR beta CDR3 regions from RNA transcripts. Researchers ran a first-round RT-PCR on the TCR CDR3 using the HTBI primer set. TCRdb ran MiXCR on the multiplex PCR reads and lists one entry per CDR3 protein. The table lists approximately 560,000 distinct CDR3 sequences, roughly 46% of them singletons. Sequencing was performed on peripheral blood or thyroid tissue (not recorded which). All receptors derive from a woman under 30 with Graves' hyperthyroidism.

This chain uses TRBV24-1 with TRBJ2-7; 9 positions match TRBD1. This CDR3 contains 16 residues. Germline CDR1 reads KGHDR; CDR2 reads SFDVKD. V gave up 2 bases and J gave up 1 base; unmatched junction bases: 5. The CDR3 coding sequence is TGTGCCACCAGTGATTCCCAAGACAGGGGGTCCTACGAGCAGTACTTC. Translated, it gives CATSDSQDRGSYEQYF.

The chain links TRBV9 to TRBJ2-7, with D perhaps TRBD1 or TRBD2 (5 bases each). V gave up 4 bases and J gave up 2 bases, with 13 bases separating them. Germline CDR1 reads SGDLS; CDR2 reads YYNGEE. The CDR3 runs 14 residues. CDR3 in DNA: TGTGCCAGCAGCTCCGGAGAGGGACCCTACGAGCAGTACTTC. Translating gives CASSSGEGPYEQYF.

The genes are TRBV6-2 or TRBV6-3 and TRBJ2-5, with TRBD2 identical over 7 bases. This CDR3 is built from 16 residues. Germline CDR1 MNHEY, CDR2 SVGEGT. V dropped 0 bases and J dropped 2; count of bases not matched to a gene: 6. This CDR3 is CASSYSDGLVQETQYF. The CDR3, as DNA: TGTGCCAGCAGTTACTCGGACGGACTAGTACAAGAGACCCAGTACTTC.

The chain is built from TRBV6-5 and TRBJ2-5, with D possibly being TRBD1 (5 bases). The CDR3 runs 13 residues. The germline gives CDR1 MNHEY, CDR2 SVGAGI. With 4 bases removed from V and 5 bases from J, the gap between germline ends came to 11 bases. The CDR3 reads CASSWTLVETQYF. Written as DNA, the CDR3 is TGTGCCAGCAGTTGGACACTCGTTGAGACCCAGTACTTC.

In this sample, this clonotype turned up a few times. This chain connects TRBV4-1 to TRBJ2-7; possible D gene TRBD2, 5 bases. Trimming stripped 0 bases from V and 8 bases from J, with 14 bases between. Germline CDR1 and CDR2: MGHRA and YSYEKL. The CDR3 spans 14 residues. CDR3 residues: CASSQDPPRAKQYF. CDR3 DNA: TGCGCCAGCAGCCAAGATCCGCCGAGGGCGAAGCAGTACTTC.

The rearrangement uses TRBV20-1 and TRBJ2-5; no clear D. Germline CDR1 reads DFQATT; CDR2 reads SNEGSKA (reference sequence). This CDR3 is 15 amino acids long. V dropped 1 base and J dropped 4 bases, with 16 bases sitting between them. The CDR3 nucleotides read TGCAGTGCTAGAGCCGGTTCGGCCATTGTAGAGACCCAGTACTTC. It encodes CSARAGSAIVETQYF.

On this clonotype: A much larger clone lies one base from this, so it may be a read error. The CDR3 protein is CASSVSKTSGRYF. DNA of the CDR3: TGCGCCAGCAGTGTGTCGAAGACTAGCGGGAGGTACTTC. The chain is built from TRBV10-1 and TRBJ2-5; 12 bases are shared with TRBD2. The V gene end was trimmed by 4 bases and the J gene end by 13 bases; junction bases not matched to a gene: 7. CDR1 WNHNN and CDR2 SYGVQD come from the germline V gene (reference sequence). This CDR3 comprises 13 residues.